This T cell receptor beta chain was identified in a study of glioma-infiltrating T cells after dendritic cell vaccination (dated by TCRdb to 2016 to 2017). The study in broad terms: The cohort comprised roughly 15 glioblastoma patients from Phase I and II dendritic cell vaccination trials, 9 newly diagnosed and 6 with recurrent disease. Between the early 2000s and the early 2010s, patients were given autologous tumor lysate-pulsed dendritic cell vaccination. To make the vaccine, monocyte-derived dendritic cells were cultured for approximately 7 days with IL-4 and GM-CSF and then pulsed overnight with autologous tumor lysate. Patients received three intradermal dendritic cell vaccine injections at biweekly intervals in the arm below the axilla. In glioblastoma patients vaccinated with dendritic cells, deep sequencing of TCR beta CDR3 regions served to measure the amount of tumor-infiltrating lymphocytes and to compare repertoires between tumor and blood. Survival after dendritic cell vaccination was correlated with TCR sequencing metrics, including TIL content and tumor-blood repertoire overlap. Study-wide findings and limitations: The three-group TCR overlap response model was characterized as speculative, and prospective validation of the model was stated to be required. Longer time to progression and overall survival after dendritic cell vaccination were predicted by higher estimated pretreatment TIL content. The cohort was small and heterogeneous, with few patients having full blood and tumor sets and even fewer initial-recurrent tumor pairs. No direct relationship between TCR clonality and survival was found, suggesting a diverse polyclonal response may matter.

Patients were selected on the basis of adequate residual fresh-frozen tumor tissue and more than two years of available survival data. None of the glioblastoma patients carried an isocitrate dehydrogenase mutation, although molecular status otherwise varied. PBMC were collected before vaccination, two weeks after the third vaccination, and at tumor progression when it occurred. The Qiagen DNeasy Blood extraction Kit was used for extraction of genomic DNA. The immunoSEQ assay amplified TCRB CDR3 regions from around 2.1 micrograms of genomic DNA, or from all available DNA when less than that amount was available. For multiplex PCR, 60 forward primers for TCR V beta segments and 13 reverse primers for J beta segments were used. To estimate the number of reads per starting template, synthetic control templates were added to each sample at limiting dilution. The Illumina HiSeq System generated sequencing reads of 87 bp. The study's processing was this. PCR and sequencing errors were removed by a nearest neighbor algorithm that merged closely related sequences. TCR overlap was defined as the percentage of unique tumor TCR beta sequences that were also present in the same patient's peripheral blood. TCRdb holds this immuneACCESS table with in-frame rearrangements only. Some clones are missing; in checked studies, unresolved V genes explain under half, and the rest has no known cause. The V and J calls and clone size were taken over from that table, and D and trimming were inferred from the DNA. The sample records 93,000 or so clones, about four fifths of which are singletons. The top ten clonotypes cover under 7% of the sample.

The CDR3, cysteine through phenylalanine, is 14 amino acids long. The only DNA kept is the CDR3, 42 bases in frame from the first base. V and J are trimmed by 6 bases and 4 bases, and the gene matches miss 7 bases of the junction. CDR1 and CDR2 were assigned from the germline V gene (reference sequence) as MNHEY and SMNVEV. Note on this clone: It has no known antigen specificity. No quality values exist for individual bases; no much larger clone is one base distant.

The chain employs TRBV27 and TRBJ1-2, with TRBD1 identical over 8 junction bases. The sequencing here drew on blood, taken before dendritic cell vaccination. The origin of this receptor is a human donor with glioblastoma. Here the CDR3 is given as CASRGQVDVYGYTF. The sequenced DNA: TGTGCCAGCAGGGGACAGGTTGACGTCTATGGCTACACCTTC.